The present entry profiles one T cell receptor (beta chain) with its context. The data are from a study of T-cell memory formation after mild COVID-19. Study details: Across donors, TCR clusters were largely donor specific.

The CDR3 spans 16 residues. Per germline, CDR1 SEHNR and CDR2 FQNEAQ (reference sequence). V was pared by 5 bases and J by 1 base, with 10 bases of the junction left unmatched. TCRdb itself ran the 5' RACE reads through MiXCR, one entry per CDR3 protein. The table lists approximately 300,000 distinct CDR3 sequences, around 8% of them singletons. The clonotype comes from a man between 18 and 35 years old who had mild COVID-19 (a few samples of this study predate the infection). Cell type and time point are not known. J is TRBJ2-5 and V is TRBV7-9; 7 positions agree with TRBD2. What was sequenced was PBMCs or a T cell subset sorted from them (not recorded which). The CDR3 DNA reads TGTGCCAGCAGCCCGTTACTAGCGTCGGGCCAAGAGACCCAGTACTTC. Translated, it gives CASSPLLASGQETQYF.